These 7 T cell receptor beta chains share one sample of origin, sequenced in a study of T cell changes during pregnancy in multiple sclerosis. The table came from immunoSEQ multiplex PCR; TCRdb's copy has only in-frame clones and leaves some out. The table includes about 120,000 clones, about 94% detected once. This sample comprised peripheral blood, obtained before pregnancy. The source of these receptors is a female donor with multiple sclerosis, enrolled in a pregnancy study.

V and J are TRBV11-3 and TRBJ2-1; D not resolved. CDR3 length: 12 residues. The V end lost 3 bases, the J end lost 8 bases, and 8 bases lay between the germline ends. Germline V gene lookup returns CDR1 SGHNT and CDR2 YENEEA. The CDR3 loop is CASSFGLDEQFF. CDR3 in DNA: TGTGCCAGCAGCTTTGGGCTCGATGAGCAGTTCTTC.

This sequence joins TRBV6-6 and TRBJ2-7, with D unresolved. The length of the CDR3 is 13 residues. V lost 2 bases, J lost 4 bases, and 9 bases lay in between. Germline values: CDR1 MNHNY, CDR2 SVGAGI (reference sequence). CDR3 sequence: CASSYPPKYEQYF. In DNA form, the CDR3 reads TGTGCCAGCAGTTACCCCCCCAAATACGAGCAGTACTTC.

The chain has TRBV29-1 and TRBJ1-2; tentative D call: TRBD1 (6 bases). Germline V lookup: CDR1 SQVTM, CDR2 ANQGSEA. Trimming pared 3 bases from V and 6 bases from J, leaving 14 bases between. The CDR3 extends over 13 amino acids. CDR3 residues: CSVDPTGKNGYTF. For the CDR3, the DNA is TGCAGCGTTGATCCAACAGGGAAGAATGGCTACACCTTC.

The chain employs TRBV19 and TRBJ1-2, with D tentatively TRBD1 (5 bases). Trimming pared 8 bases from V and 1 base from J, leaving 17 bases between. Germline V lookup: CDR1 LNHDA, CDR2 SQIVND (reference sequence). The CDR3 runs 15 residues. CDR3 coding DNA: TGTGCCAGTCAGATCCTATCAGGGCTTAACTATGGCTACACCTTC. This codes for CASQILSGLNYGYTF.

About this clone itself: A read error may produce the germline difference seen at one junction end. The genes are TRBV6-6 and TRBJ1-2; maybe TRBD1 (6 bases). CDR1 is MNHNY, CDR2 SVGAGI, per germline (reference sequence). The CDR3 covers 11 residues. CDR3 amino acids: CASSSSGTFNF. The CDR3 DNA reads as TGTGCCAGCAGTTCGTCCGGGACATTTAACTTC.

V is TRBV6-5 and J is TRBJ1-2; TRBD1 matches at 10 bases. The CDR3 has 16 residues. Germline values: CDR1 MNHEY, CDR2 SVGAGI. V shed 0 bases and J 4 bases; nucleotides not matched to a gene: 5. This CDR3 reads CASSYSGTGVGYGYTF. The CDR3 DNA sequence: TGTGCCAGCAGTTACTCGGGGACAGGGGTAGGCTATGGCTACACCTTC.

In nucleotides, the CDR3 is TGTGCCAGCACCTTGGGACTAGCGGAGCAGTTCTTC. It codes for CASTLGLAEQFF. This chain connects TRBV6-1 to TRBJ2-1; the match to TRBD2 covers 10 bases. Trimming at V came to 7 bases and at J to 10 bases, leaving 4 bases not matched to a gene. Germline CDR1 and CDR2: MNHNS and SASEGT. The CDR3 extends over 12 amino acids.